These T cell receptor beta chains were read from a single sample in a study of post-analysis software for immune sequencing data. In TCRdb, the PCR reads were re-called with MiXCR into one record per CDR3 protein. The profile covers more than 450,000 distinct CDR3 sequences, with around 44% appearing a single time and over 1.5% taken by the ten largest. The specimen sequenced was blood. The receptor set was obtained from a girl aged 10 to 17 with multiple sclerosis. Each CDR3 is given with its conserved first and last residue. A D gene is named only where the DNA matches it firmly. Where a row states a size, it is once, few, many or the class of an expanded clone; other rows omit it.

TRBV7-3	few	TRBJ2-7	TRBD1	TGTGCCAGCAGCTTAACAGGGGGCGCCGAGCAGTACTTC	CASSLTGGAEQYF
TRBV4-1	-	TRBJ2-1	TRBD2	TGCGCCAGCAGCCAAGGCCCGGGACTAGAGACTGAGCAGTTCTTC	CASSQGPGLETEQFF
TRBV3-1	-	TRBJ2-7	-	TGTGCCAGCAGTCCACCGGGGGTAGACTACGAGCAGTACTTC	CASSPPGVDYEQYF
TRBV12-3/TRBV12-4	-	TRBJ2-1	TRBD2	TGTGCCAGCAGTGTACTAGCGGGCGGAAACAATGAGCAGTTCTTC	CASSVLAGGNNEQFF
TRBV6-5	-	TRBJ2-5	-	TGTGCCAGCAGTTACTCGGTAGAGGAGGAGACCCAGTACTTC	CASSYSVEEETQYF
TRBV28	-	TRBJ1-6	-	TGTGCCAGCAGTTCAGCTACCCCACAGGGAGGTAAATCACCCCTCCACTTT	CASSSATPQGGKSPLHF
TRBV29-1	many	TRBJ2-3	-	TGCAGCGTGGGCGCGGAGCTCTTAACAGATACGCAGTATTTT	CSVGAELLTDTQYF
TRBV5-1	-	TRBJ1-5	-	TGCGCCAGCAGCTTGGGGGCGGGCTCGGGACAGCCCCAGCATTTT	CASSLGAGSGQPQHF
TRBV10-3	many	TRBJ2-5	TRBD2	TGTGCCATCAGTGACGGGCTAGCGGGAGCTGCCGAGACCCAGTACTTC	CAISDGLAGAAETQYF
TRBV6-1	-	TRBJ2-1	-	TGTGCCAGCAGCTACAGGGCCGAGCAGTTCTTC	CASSYRAEQFF
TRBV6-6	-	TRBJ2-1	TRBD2	TGTGCCAGCAGTTATACCGGGACTATGCACGAGCAGTTCTTC	CASSYTGTMHEQFF
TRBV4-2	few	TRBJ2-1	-	TGTGCCAGCAGCCAGACGACAACAGGTATATACAATGAGCAGTTCTTC	CASSQTTTGIYNEQFF
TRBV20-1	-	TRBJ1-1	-	TGCAGTGCTGGGGTATCGGGAGGGGGAAACACTGAAGCTTTCTTT	CSAGVSGGGNTEAFF
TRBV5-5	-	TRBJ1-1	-	TGTGCCAGCAGCTTTCCCAGGGGACAAGTGCCTGAGGCTTTCTTT	CASSFPRGQVPEAFF
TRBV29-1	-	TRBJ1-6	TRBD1	TGCAGCGTTAGGACAGGGACCGTCTATAATTCACCCCCCCACTTT	CSVRTGTVYNSPPHF
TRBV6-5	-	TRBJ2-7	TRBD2	TGTGCCAGCAGTTACGGGCAGGGAGGGTACGAGCAGTACTTC	CASSYGQGGYEQYF